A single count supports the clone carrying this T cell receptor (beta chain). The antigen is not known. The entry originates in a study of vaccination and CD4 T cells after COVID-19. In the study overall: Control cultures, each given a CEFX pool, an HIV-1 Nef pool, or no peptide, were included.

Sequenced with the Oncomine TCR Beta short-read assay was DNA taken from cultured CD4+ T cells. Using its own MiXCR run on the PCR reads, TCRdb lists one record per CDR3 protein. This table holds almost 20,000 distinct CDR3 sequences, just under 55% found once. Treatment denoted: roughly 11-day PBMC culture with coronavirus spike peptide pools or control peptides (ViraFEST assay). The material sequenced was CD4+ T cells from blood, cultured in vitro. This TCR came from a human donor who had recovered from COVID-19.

In DNA, the CDR3 is TGTGCCAGCAGTTTAGGGACACTCACCTCCTACGAGCAGTACTTC. Its protein is CASSLGTLTSYEQYF. The chain couples TRBV28 to TRBJ2-7; possible D gene TRBD1, 6 bases. The V end was cut by 2 bases, the J end by 0 bases, with 11 bases between. This CDR3 is built from 15 residues. The germline gives CDR1 MDHEN, CDR2 SYDVKM.